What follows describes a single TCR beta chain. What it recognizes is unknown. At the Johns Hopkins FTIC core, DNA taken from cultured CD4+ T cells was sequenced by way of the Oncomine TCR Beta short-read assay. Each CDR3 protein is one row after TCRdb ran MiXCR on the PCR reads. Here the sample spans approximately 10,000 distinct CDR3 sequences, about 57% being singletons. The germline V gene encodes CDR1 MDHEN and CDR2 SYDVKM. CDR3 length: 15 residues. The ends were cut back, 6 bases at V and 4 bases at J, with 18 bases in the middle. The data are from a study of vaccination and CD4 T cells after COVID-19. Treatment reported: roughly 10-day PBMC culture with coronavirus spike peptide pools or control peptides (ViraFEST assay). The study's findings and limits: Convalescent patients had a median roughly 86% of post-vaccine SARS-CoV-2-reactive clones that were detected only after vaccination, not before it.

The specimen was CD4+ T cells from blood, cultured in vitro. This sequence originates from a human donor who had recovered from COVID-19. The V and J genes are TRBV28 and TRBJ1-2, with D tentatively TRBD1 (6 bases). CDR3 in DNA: TGTGCCAGCAGCTCACCGGGACAAGGGGGCTATGGCTACACCTTC. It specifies CASSSPGQGGYGYTF.